The source of this TCR beta chain is a study of somatic mutations in cytotoxic T cells in rheumatoid arthritis (dated by TCRdb to the late 2010s). With regard to the full study: Peripheral blood (approximately 27 ml EDTA) was collected from patients immediately after diagnosis and before any treatment began. Some T-cell populations stained with V beta antibodies were sorted by flow on a FACSAria II or Sony SH800 to nearly 100% purity, with sorted V beta1+ cells additionally subjected to TCRB sequencing. To characterize clonality, the study used TCRB deep sequencing while asking whether somatic mutations are carried by expanded CD8+ T-cell clones in newly diagnosed, untreated rheumatoid arthritis. A total of 65 or so rheumatoid arthritis patients and 20 to 25 healthy controls underwent TCRB deep sequencing. Median age was essentially the same in the patient group and the control group. Findings and caveats that apply to the study as a whole: Healthy controls showed no age-related increase in CD8+ clonality, whereas patients did (Spearman r ≈ 0.49). Several identical CD8+ TCRB sequences were found in both blood and synovial fluid, and in about an eighth of the 65 patients the largest CD8+ clone exceeded 20% of CD8+ cells. The slight TRBV07 underrepresentation in patients was not adjusted for multiple comparisons. CD8+ T-cell clonality did not differ significantly between rheumatoid arthritis patients and age-matched healthy controls. Viral specificity could not be ruled out by absence from virus-specific databases, and the antigen targets of the expanded CD8+ clones remained unknown.

The immunoSEQ assay was applied to genomic DNA for TCRB CDR3 sequencing. Per the source publication's procedure: Published virus-specific TCRB sequences were compared with patient CD8+ clones larger than 1%, and only a few matches were found. Analyses were restricted to productive TCRB rearrangements. Defining a clone by its unique TCRB CDR3 sequence, the study calculated clonality as a productive clonality index derived from Shannon entropy. Repertoire overlap between two samples was calculated from the template counts of each clone relative to total templates per sample. V-gene usage from TCRB sequencing and V-gene usage measured by flow cytometry were correlated (Spearman r of about 0.56). TCRdb took this table from immuneACCESS and kept in-frame rearrangements with V and J called. Such tables lack part of the clones; where checked against another copy, unresolved V genes explain under half of the gap, and the rest is unexplained. That table supplies the V and J calls and clone size; D and trimming were determined from the DNA. For this sample the table gives 15,000 or so clones, of which approximately 70% were detected only once. The leading ten clones occupy roughly 10% of the sample.

Reading the germline V gene gives CDR1 ENHRY and CDR2 SYGVKD. The CDR3 starts with the cysteine, ends with the phenylalanine, and has 16 residues. The CDR3 DNA has 48 bases and is translated from base 1. V is trimmed back by 0 bases and J by 1 base, and the junction contains 2 bases that no gene match accounts for. This clone was seen more than once but under ten times. Which antigen it targets is not known. It has no much larger one-base neighbor in the sample; base qualities were not kept. Positive magnetic bead selection on an AutoMACS was used to isolate CD4+ and CD8+ cells, with flow cytometry used to check purity. Initial screening for clonal expansions relied on flow cytometry with a TCR V beta antibody panel, after which sorted CD8+ fractions underwent TCRB deep sequencing for characterization. Peripheral blood mononuclear cells were isolated by Ficoll-Paque PLUS density gradient separation. DNA from CD4-enriched, CD8-enriched or PBMC samples was extracted using Nucleospin Tissue or Tissue XS kits and then quantified on a Qubit 2.0 fluorometer.

The receptor chain draws on TRBV10-3 and TRBJ2-3; 9 bases in the middle match TRBD2. The sequence came from an adult with rheumatoid arthritis. Sequenced: CD8+ T cells sorted from blood. The nucleotide sequence reads TGTGCCATCAGTGAGTCCGAGCGGGGGGGCACAGATACGCAGTATTTT. It codes for CAISESERGGTDTQYF.